This T cell receptor beta chain comes out of a study of blood T cell repertoires in COVID-19. Across the study: T cells, B-cell-depleted T cells, or PBMCs provided the cDNA or gDNA that served as material.

The repertoire was sequenced with immunoSEQ multiplex PCR; TCRdb's copy has only in-frame clones and lacks some. Of about 120,000 clones listed, about 90% are singletons. This CDR3 is built from 18 residues. This chain links TRBV21-1 with TRBJ1-4. TRBV21-1 is a known pseudogene. The receptor was isolated from a woman aged 55-70 years with COVID-19, enrolled during active disease. The specimen was peripheral blood. CDR3 residues: CASSKGGRGKTTNEKLFF. The CDR3 DNA reads TGTGCCAGCAGCAAGGGAGGTAGGGGAAAGACAACTAATGAAAAACTGTTTTTT.